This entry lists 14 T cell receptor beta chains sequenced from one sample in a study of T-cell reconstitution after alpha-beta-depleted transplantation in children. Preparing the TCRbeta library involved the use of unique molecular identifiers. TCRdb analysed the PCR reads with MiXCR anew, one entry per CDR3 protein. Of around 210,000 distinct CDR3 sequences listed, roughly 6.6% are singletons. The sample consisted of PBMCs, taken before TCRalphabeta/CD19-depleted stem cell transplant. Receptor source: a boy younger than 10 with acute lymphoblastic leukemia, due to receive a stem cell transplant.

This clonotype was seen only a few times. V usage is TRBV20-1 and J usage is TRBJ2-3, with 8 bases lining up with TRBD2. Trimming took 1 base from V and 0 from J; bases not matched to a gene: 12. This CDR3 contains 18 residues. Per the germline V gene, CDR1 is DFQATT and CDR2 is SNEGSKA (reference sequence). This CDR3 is CSARGESGGPTSTDTQYF. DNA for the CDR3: TGCAGTGCTAGAGGGGAAAGCGGGGGCCCTACTAGCACAGATACGCAGTATTTT.

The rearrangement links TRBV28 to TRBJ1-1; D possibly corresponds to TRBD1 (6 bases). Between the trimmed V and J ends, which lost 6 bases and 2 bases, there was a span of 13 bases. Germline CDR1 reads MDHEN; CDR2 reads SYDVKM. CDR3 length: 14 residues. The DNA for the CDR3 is TGTGCCAGCAGCCCACTGGGGGCTAACACTGAAGCTTTCTTT. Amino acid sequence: CASSPLGANTEAFF.

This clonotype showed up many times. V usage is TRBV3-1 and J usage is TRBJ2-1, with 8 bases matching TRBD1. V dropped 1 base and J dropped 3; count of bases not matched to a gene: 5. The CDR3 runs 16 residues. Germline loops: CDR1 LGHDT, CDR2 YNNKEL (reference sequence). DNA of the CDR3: TGTGCCAGCAGCCAAGGCAGGGGGCTTATCTACAATGAGCAGTTCTTC. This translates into CASSQGRGLIYNEQFF.

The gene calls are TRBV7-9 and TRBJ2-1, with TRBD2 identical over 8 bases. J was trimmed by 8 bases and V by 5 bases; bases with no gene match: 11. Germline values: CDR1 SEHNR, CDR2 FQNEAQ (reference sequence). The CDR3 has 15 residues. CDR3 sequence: CASSGTSLARDEQFF. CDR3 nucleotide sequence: TGTGCCAGCAGCGGGACTAGTCTGGCAAGGGATGAGCAGTTCTTC.

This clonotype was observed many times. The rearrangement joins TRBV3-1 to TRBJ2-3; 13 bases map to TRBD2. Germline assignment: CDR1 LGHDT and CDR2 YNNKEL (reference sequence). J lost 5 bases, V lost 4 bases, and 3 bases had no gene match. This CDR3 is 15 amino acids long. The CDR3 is CASSPGLAGVDTQYF. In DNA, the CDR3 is TGTGCCAGCAGCCCCGGACTAGCGGGAGTAGATACGCAGTATTTT.

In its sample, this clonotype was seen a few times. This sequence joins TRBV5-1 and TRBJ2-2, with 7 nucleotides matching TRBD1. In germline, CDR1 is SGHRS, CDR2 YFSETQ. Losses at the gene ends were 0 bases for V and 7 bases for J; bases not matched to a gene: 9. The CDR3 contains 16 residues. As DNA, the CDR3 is TGCGCCAGCAGCTTGGAATACAGGGGTTTCGGCGGGGAGCTGTTTTTT. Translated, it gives CASSLEYRGFGGELFF. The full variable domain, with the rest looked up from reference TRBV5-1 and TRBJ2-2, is KAGVTQTPRYLIKTRGQQVTLSCSPISGHRSVSWYQQTPGQGLQFLFEYFSETQRNKGNFPGRFSGRQFSNSRSEMNVSTLELGDSALYLCASSLEYRGFGGELFFGEGSRLTVL.

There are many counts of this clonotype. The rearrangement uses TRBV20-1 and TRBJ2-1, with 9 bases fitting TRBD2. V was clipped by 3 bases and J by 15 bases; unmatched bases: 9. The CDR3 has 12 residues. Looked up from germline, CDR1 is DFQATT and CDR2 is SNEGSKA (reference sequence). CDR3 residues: CSASTSGLVPFF. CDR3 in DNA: TGCAGTGCTAGTACTAGCGGGCTAGTTCCGTTCTTC.

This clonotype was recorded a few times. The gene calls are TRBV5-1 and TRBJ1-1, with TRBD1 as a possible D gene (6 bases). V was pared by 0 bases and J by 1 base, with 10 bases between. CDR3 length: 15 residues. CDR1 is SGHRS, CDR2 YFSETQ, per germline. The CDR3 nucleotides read TGCGCCAGCAGCTTGGGAAACAGGGCGAACACTGAAGCTTTCTTT. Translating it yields CASSLGNRANTEAFF.

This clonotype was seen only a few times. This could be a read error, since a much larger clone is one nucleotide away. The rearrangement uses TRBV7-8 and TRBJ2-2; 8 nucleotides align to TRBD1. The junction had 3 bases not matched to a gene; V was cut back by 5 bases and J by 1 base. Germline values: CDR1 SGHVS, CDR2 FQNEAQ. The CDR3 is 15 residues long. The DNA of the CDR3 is TGTGCCAGCAGCATCGGGACAGGGAACACCGGGGAGCTGTTTTTT. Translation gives CASSIGTGNTGELFF.

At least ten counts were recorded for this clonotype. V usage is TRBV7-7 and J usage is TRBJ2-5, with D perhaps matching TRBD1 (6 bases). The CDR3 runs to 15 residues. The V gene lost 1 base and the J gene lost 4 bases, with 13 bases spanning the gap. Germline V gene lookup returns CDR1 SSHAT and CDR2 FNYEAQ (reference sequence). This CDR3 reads CASSLDRDTGETQYF. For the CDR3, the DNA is TGTGCCAGCAGCTTAGACCGGGACACAGGAGAGACCCAGTACTTC.

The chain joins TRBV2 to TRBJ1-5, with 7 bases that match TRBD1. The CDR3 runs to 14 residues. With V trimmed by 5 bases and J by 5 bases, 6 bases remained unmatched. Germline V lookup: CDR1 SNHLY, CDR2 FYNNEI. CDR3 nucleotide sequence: TGTGCCAGCAGTACCGACAGGGACCATCAGCCCCAGCATTTT. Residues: CASSTDRDHQPQHF.

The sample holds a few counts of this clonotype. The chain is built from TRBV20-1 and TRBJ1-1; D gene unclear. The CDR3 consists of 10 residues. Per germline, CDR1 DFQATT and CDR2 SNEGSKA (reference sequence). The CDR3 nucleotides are TGCAGCCCTAAACTCACTGAAGCTTTCTTT. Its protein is CSPKLTEAFF.

CDR3 in amino acids: CVRQAISPRTGTTGEQYF. CDR3 nucleotide sequence: TGCGTCAGACAAGCAATATCCCCCCGGACGGGGACCACAGGCGAGCAGTACTTC. The V call is TRBV23-1, the J call TRBJ2-7; D possibly matches TRBD1 or TRBD2 (5 bases each). TRBV23-1 is filed as an ORF, its function uncertain. The CDR3 runs 18 residues.

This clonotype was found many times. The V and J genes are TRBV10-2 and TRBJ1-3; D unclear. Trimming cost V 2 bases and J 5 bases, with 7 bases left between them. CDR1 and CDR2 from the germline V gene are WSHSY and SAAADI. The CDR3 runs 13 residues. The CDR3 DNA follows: TGCGCCAGCAGTGAGAATTCCCGAAACACCATATATTTT. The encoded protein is CASSENSRNTIYF.